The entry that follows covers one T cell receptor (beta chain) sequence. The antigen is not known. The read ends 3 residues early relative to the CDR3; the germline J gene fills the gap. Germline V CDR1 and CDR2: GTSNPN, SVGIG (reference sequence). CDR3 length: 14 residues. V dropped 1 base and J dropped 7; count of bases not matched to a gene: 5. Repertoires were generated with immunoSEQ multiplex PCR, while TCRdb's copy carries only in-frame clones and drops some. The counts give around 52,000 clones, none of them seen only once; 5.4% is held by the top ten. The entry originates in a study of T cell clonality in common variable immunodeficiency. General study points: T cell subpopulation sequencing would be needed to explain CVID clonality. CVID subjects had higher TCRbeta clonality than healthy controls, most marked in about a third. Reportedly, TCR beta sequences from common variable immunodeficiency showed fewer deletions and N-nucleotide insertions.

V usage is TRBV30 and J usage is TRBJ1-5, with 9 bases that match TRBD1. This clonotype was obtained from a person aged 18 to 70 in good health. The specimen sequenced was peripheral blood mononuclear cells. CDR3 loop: CAWSATGGSQPQHF. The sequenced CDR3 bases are TGTGCCTGGAGTGCAACAGGGGGCAGCCAGCCC.